This TCR beta chain derives from a study of early T cells in non-severe SARS-CoV-2 infection. The table lists this clonotype with many counts. The CDR3 is made up of 14 amino acids. V lost 5 bases, J lost 2 bases, and 5 bases stayed unmatched. Germline V gives CDR1 KGHDR, CDR2 SFDVKD. Researchers attached unique molecular identifiers to individual cDNA molecules. TCRdb reanalysed the 5' RACE reads using MiXCR and keeps one entry per CDR3 protein. The sample lists approximately 45,000 distinct CDR3 sequences; roughly 6% were seen once. This rearrangement joins TRBV24-1 to TRBJ2-7, with 7 bases lining up with TRBD1. The sample taken for sequencing was whole blood. This clonotype was sampled from an adult who was a healthcare worker with PCR-confirmed SARS-CoV-2 infection or an uninfected control (not recorded which). The CDR3 DNA sequence: TGTGCCACCAGTGCGGGGACAGAGCCCTACGAGCAGTACTTC. This gives the protein CATSAGTEPYEQYF.